This TCR beta chain was identified during a study of cytomegalovirus exposure and HLA in healthy donors (dated 2017 in TCRdb). For the study in its entirety: An earlier analysis of approximately 640 of the donors reported approximately 300 Gb of sequence data and 117 million unique TCR beta sequences from 150 million to 200 million T cells. Donor age, sex, ethnicity and CMV serostatus were collected together with the repertoire data. In an earlier analysis of about 590 of the donors, high-throughput TCR beta sequencing was used to judge whether each TCR beta V gene segment behaved as functional or pseudogenic. Roughly 300 gigabases of sequencing data and 70 million to 100 million unique TCR sequences made up an early release that covered some 640 HLA-typed donors. To predict cytomegalovirus infection status, the study brought together high-throughput TCR immunosequencing, statistical association of individual TCRs with disease status, and machine learning. Among the approximately 400 genotyped donors, around 79% belonged to the genetic ancestry cluster associated with self-reported Caucasian donors. Rather than drawing on any new phenotypic data, the later analysis identified candidate immune exposures from TCR beta sequences and the way those sequences occurred across donors. All discovery cohort repertoires had been generated on a single sequencing platform. The study aimed to test whether cataloging public T cell receptors could reveal signatures of past pathogen exposure. Besides the first cohort of 500 to 700 subjects, a separate validation cohort made up of 95 to 150 different subjects was used. A later analysis re-analyzed previously published TCR beta repertoires from about 730 donors and added high-resolution HLA genotyping to study TCR occurrence patterns. Across around 400 genotyped donors of the cohort, an average of 235,054 unique TCR beta nucleotide sequences per donor were sequenced, and roughly 17% of those sequences were non-productive. Genome-wide SNP genotypes for about 65% of the 666 donors were used in a later genetic analysis, which treated that subset as a discovery cohort. Using immunosequencing, the study profiled T cell repertoires from 500 to 800 subjects and related those repertoires to cytomegalovirus serostatus. Several DR-DQ haplotypes were handled as single units for association and clustering, since linkage in the cohort was strong. The number of donors typed differed by locus, with 629-630 for A, B, C, DRB1 and DQB1, 522 for DQA1, 606 for DPA1, and 400 to 490 for DPB1. HLA typing covered class I and class II loci at four-digit resolution.

The cohort comprised under 700 healthy bone marrow donors. All cohort members were sampled while nominally healthy, although unrecorded immune exposures were likely present. The donor tested CMV seronegative and was one of the 352 seronegative cohort members. Every donor gave a peripheral blood sample, and the peripheral blood mononuclear cells from that sample were used for TCR beta sequencing. Genomic DNA extraction from the blood cell samples was performed with the Qiagen DNeasy Blood Extraction Kit. The library was generated by the immunoSEQ multiplex PCR assay. A mixture of 60 forward primers for TCR Vbeta segments and 13 reverse primers for TCR Jbeta segments was used in the multiplex PCR. Amplification of the CDR3 region of rearranged TCR beta genes was performed with a multiplex PCR assay on genomic DNA. Amplified TCR beta libraries were sequenced as 87-base-pair reads on the Illumina HiSeq System. The published analysis was carried out like this. Across the 670 or so repertoires, a later analysis counted approximately 75 million unique TCR beta chains, 8.5 million to 12 million of which were shared by at least two donors. To remove PCR and sequencing errors, raw reads were error-corrected and collapsed into unique sequences using a nearest-neighbor algorithm that merged closely related sequences. Alignment of CDR3 sequences to IMGT reference sequences was used to assign V, D and J gene segments. For a sequence to be retained, at least a six-nucleotide match to both a V gene segment and a J gene segment was required. A rearrangement counted as productive if the CDR3 had no stop codons and remained in frame with V and J, and every other rearrangement counted as non-productive. CDR3 was defined according to IMGT convention as the region running from the second conserved V-encoded cysteine to the conserved J-encoded phenylalanine. The earlier analysis of about 640 of the donors excluded any sequence lacking an unambiguous match to a single V gene segment. An earlier analysis of fewer than 650 of the donors classified V segments as functional when productive rearrangements were above 56.7% and as segregating when the standard deviation between donors was above 5%. A statistical classification framework was built for diagnosing cytomegalovirus status from the catalog of TCR beta chain sequences. In a later analysis, V and J genes were assigned by comparing TCR nucleotide sequences against IMGT/GENE-DB human TR gene sequences. Using the TCRdist pipeline, a later analysis assigned CDR3 sequences along with most-parsimonious VDJ recombination scenarios. A later analysis defined each TCR beta chain by its CDR3 amino acid sequence plus V-gene family, and excluded reads lacking a unique V-gene family. As a way to deal with suspected cross-contamination and a sequencing artifact, a later analysis dropped nearly 600 nucleotide sequences that were highly shared and had low generation probability. A later analysis calculated a clonal expansion index for each public chain from normalized within-repertoire ranks of inferred template counts. Generation probabilities in a later analysis came from a VDJ recombination model fitted to out-of-frame rearrangements, and those results were checked against IGoR. A later analysis scored TCR-TCR, TCR-HLA and TCR-CMV co-occurrence with hypergeometric tests, applying a repertoire-size bias correction to TCR pairs. To estimate false discovery rates, a later analysis permuted the HLA or CMV assignments 20 times. In a later analysis, co-occurring TCRs were grouped with DBSCAN, and TCRdist sequence similarity was added when clustering was performed within HLA-allele-positive subsets. Repertoires with fewer than 30,000 or more than 120,000 public chains were left out of co-occurrence clustering, as were about 5 repertoires with anomalous nucleotide sharing. TCRdb limited this immuneACCESS table to in-frame rearrangements with V and J called. A share of clones is missing; checked studies link under half to unresolved V genes, and the rest is unexplained. The V and J calls and clone size come from that table; D and trimming were worked out from the DNA. This sample lists a few hundred thousand clones; 70% to 85% were detected once. The ten most abundant clones make up 0.2% to 0.25% of the sample.

About this clone: The clone's antigen remains unknown. No much larger clone is present one base from it, and per-base qualities are unavailable.

Study-wide findings and limitations: According to a later analysis, TCR association rates differed among HLA loci, with DRB1 alleles showing the most associated TCRs and HLA-C alleles showing the fewest. A cluster of highly shared sequence variants was judged likely to be a technical artifact of the sequencing pipeline. A later genetic analysis associated a missense DCLRE1C variant with V-gene and J-gene trimming of TCR beta chains, and an independent cohort replicated the association. The classifier was reported to diagnose cytomegalovirus status with high specificity and sensitivity in both the original and validation cohorts. In this cohort, only TCR beta chains were sequenced, and detectable features were limited by the absence of alpha or paired-chain data. Broadly in line with IMGT annotations, most TCR beta V segments showed up in productive rearrangements about 87% or about 30% of the time in an earlier analysis of approximately 600 of the donors. The only immune exposure information available for the cohort was CMV serostatus. A further reported finding was that TCR beta sequences accurately predicted the HLA-A and HLA-B alleles for most subjects in the first cohort. When HLA alleles, especially DR and DQ, strongly co-occurred, attributing TCR associations to individual alleles was difficult. A later analysis found that most CMV-associated TCR beta chains appeared HLA-restricted, with HLA associations seemingly driven largely by CMV exposure. In the study, about 150 TCR beta chains were listed as associated with cytomegalovirus. Most TCR sequences were observed very rarely across donors, whereas some public TCRs were present in many individuals. Because HLA typing was unavailable for some donors at each locus, only the typed subset was used in association tests. Some IMGT-functional V segments, including TRBV6-2 and TRBV6-3, could not be told apart with the 87-base-pair reads, so those segments were excluded. Specific HLA alleles were associated with over 15,000 TCR beta sequences at a false discovery rate of 0.05 in a later analysis. In vitro tests confirmed that a few of the cytomegalovirus-associated TCR beta chains recognize cytomegalovirus antigens. The presence/absence analyses assumed that sequencing depth was roughly uniform across donors, and that assumption may not be true. In a later genetic analysis, fewer N-insertions in productive TCRs were reported among donors in an Asian-associated ancestry cluster than the roughly 670-donor mean. A later analysis reported that several top co-occurrence clusters appeared linked to parvovirus B19, influenza, CMV and Epstein-Barr virus. Linkage disequilibrium might explain the correlated functional status among segregating V segments, but an unknown experimental factor could not be excluded. Because counts were too low, seventeen rarely observed V segments, including chromosome 9 orphons, were left out of the earlier analysis of 587 of the donors. A later analysis found that HLA-associated TCR beta chains were more clonally expanded and had lower generation probabilities than equally common non-associated chains. The authors suggested that the approach could potentially be extended to other disease states and immunological phenotypes.

Reading from cysteine to phenylalanine, the CDR3 counts 14 amino acids. Only the CDR3 part of the read is kept: 42 bases, read in frame from the first base. Reading the germline V gene gives CDR1 MNHEY and CDR2 SVGAGI. V loses 5 bases at its end and J loses 1 base; junction bases beyond the gene matches: 2. This receptor chain uses TRBV6-5 and TRBJ2-5, and TRBD1 matches 9 of the central bases. Sequenced: PBMCs. The TCR was taken from a girl aged 2 to 9 in good health and CMV-seronegative. The CDR3 amino acid sequence is: CASSPTGGQETQYF. DNA sequence: TGTGCCAGCAGTCCGACAGGGGGCCAAGAGACCCAGTACTTC.